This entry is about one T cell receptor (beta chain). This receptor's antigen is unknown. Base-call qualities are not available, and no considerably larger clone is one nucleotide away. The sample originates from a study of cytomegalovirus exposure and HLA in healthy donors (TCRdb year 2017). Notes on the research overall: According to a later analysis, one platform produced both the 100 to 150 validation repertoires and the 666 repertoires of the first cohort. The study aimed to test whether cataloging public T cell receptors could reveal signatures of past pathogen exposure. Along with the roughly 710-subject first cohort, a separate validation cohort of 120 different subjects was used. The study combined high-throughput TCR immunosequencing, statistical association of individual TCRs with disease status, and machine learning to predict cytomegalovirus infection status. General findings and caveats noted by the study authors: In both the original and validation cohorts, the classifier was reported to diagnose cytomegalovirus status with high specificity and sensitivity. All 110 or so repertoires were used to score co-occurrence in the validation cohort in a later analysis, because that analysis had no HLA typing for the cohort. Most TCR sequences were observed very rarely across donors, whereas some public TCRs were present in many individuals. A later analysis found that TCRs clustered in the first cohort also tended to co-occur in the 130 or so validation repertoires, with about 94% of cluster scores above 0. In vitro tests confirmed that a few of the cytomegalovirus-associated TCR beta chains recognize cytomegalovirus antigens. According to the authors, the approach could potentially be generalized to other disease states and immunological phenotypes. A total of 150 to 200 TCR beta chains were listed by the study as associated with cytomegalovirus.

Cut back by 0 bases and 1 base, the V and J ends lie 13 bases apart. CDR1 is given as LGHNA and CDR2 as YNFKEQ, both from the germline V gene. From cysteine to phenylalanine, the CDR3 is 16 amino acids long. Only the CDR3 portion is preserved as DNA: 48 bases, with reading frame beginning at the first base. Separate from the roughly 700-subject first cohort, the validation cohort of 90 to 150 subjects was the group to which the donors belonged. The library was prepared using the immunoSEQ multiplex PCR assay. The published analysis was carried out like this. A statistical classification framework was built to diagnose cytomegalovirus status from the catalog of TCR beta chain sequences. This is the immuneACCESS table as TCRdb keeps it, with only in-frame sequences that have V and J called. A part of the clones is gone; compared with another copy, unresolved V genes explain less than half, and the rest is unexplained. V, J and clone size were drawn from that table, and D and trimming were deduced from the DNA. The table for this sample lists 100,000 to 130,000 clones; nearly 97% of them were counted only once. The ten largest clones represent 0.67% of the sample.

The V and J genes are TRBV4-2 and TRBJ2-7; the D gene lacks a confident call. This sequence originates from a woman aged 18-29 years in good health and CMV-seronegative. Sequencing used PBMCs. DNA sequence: TGTGCCAGCAGCCAAGAGGTTGTTAGAACGTCCTACGAGCAGTACTTC. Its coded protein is CASSQEVVRTSYEQYF.